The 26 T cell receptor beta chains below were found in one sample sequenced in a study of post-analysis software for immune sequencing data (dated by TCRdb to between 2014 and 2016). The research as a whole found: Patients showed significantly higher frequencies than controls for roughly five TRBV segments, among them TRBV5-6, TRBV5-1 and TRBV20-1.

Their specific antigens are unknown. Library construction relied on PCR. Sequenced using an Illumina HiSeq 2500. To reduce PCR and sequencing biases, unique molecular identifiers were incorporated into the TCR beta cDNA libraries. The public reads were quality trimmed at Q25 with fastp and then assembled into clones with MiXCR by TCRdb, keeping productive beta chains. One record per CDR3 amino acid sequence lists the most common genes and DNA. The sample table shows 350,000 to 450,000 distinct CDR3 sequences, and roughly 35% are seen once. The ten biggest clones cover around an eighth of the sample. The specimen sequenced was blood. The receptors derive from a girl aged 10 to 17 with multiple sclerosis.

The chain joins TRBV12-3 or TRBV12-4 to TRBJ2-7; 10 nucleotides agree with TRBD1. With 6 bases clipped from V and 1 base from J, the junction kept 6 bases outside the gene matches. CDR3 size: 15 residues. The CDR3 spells CASRGEDRGSYEQYF. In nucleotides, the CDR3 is TGTGCCAGCAGGGGGGAGGACAGGGGGTCCTACGAGCAGTACTTC.

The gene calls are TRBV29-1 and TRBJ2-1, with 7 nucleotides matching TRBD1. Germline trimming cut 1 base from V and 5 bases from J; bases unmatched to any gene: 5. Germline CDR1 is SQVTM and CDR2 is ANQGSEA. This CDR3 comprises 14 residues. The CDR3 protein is CSVEGRGIHNEQFF. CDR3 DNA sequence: TGCAGCGTTGAAGGCAGGGGGATACACAATGAGCAGTTCTTC.

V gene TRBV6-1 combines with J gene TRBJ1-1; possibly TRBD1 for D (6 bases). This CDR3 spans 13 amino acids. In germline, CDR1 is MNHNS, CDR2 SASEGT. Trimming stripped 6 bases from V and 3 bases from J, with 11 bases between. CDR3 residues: CASRRDTYTEAFF. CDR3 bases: TGTGCCAGCAGACGGGACACTTACACTGAAGCTTTCTTT.

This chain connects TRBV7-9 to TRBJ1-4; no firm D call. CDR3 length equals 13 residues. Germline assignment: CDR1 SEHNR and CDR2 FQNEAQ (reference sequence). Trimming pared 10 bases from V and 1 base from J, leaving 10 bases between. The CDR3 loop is CAISAGTNEKLFF. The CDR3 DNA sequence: TGTGCCATCTCCGCCGGAACTAATGAAAAACTGTTTTTT.

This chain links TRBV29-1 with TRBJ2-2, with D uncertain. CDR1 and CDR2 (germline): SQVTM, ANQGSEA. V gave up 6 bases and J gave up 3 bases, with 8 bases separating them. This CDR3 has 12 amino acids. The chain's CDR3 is CSVGWDTGELFF. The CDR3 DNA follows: TGCAGCGTAGGATGGGACACCGGGGAGCTGTTTTTT.

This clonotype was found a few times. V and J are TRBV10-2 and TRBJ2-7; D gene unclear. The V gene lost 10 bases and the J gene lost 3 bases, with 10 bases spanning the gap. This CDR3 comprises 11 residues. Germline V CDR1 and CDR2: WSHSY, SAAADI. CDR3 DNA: TGCGCCAACATCCTTGTCTACGAGCAGTACTTC. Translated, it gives CANILVYEQYF.

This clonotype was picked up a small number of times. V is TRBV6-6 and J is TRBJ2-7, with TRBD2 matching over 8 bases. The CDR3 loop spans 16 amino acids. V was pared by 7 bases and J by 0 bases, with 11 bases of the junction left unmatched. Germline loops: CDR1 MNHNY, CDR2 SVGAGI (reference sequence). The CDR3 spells CASKPTGGEGSYEQYF. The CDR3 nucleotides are TGTGCCAGCAAACCCACCGGGGGGGAGGGCTCCTACGAGCAGTACTTC.

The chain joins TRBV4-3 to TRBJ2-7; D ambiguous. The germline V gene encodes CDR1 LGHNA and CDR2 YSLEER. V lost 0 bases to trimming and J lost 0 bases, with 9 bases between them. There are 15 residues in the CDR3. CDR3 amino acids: CASSQDWYNSYEQYF. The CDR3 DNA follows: TGCGCCAGCAGCCAAGACTGGTACAACTCCTACGAGCAGTACTTC.

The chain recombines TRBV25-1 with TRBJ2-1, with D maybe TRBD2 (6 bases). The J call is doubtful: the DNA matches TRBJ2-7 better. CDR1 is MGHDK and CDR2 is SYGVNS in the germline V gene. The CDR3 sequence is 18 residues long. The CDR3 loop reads CASSQGGYGVGSYNEQYF. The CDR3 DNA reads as TGTGCCAGCAGCCAAGGAGGGTACGGGGTAGGTTCCTACAATGAGCAGTACTTC.

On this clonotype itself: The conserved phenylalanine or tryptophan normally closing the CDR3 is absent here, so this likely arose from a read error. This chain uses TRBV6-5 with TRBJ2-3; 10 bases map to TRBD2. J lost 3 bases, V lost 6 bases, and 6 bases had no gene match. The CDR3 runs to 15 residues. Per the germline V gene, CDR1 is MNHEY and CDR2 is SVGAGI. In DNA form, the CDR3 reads TGTGCCAGCAGCAGCGGGGGGGCGGGAACAGATACGCAGTATTTG. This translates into CASSSGGAGTDTQYL.

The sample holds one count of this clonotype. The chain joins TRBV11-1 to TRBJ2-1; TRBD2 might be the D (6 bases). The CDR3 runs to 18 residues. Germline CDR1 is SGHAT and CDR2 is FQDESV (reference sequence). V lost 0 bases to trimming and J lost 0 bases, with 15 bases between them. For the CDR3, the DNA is TGTGCCAGCAGCTTAGCCACTAGCTCCCTTAGCTCCTACAATGAGCAGTTCTTC. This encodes CASSLATSSLSSYNEQFF.

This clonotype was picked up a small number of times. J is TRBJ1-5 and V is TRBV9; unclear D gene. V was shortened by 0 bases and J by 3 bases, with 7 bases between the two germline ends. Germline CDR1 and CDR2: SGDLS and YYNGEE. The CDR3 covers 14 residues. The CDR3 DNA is TGTGCCAGCAGCGTAGGAGGGTTCAATCAGCCCCAGCATTTT. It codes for CASSVGGFNQPQHF.

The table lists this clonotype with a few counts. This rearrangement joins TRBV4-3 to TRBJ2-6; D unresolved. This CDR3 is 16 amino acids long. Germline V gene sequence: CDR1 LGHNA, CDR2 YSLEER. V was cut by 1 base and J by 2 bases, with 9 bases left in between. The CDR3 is CASSQGRAAGANVLTF. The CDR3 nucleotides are TGCGCCAGCAGCCAAGGTCGGGCGGCTGGGGCCAACGTCCTGACTTTC.

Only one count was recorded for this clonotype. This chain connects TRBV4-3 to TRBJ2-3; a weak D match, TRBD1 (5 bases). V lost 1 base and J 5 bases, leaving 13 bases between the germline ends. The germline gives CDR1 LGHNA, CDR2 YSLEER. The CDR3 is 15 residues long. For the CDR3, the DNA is TGCGCCAGCAGCCAAGGTCATCGTAGGGGAGATACGCAGTATTTT. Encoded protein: CASSQGHRRGDTQYF.

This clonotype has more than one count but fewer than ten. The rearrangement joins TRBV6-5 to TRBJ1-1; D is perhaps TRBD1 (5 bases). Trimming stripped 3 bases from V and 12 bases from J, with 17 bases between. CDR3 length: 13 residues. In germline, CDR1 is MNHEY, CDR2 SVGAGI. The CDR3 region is CASSYGDASPPFF. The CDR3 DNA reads TGTGCCAGCAGTTATGGGGACGCCAGCCCCCCTTTCTTT.

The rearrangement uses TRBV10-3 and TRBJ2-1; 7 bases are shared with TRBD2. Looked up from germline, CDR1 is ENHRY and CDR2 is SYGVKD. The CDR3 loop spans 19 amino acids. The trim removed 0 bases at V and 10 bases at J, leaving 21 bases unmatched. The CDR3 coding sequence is TGTGCCATCAGTGAGTCGTTCACAGGATCGGGGGGTTCGTTAGGCGAGCAGTTCTTC. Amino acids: CAISESFTGSGGSLGEQFF.

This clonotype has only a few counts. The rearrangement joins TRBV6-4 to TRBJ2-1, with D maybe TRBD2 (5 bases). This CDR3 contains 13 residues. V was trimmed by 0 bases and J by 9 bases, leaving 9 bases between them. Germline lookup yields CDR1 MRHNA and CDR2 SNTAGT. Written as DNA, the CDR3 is TGTGCCAGCAGTGACTCTAGCGTTGGTGAGCAGTTCTTC. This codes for CASSDSSVGEQFF.

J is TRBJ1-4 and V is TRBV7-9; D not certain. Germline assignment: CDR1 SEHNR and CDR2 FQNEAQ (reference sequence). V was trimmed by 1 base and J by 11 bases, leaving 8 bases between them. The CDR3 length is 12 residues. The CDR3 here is CASSLEVGKLFF. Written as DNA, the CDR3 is TGTGCCAGCAGCTTAGAGGTCGGGAAACTGTTTTTT.

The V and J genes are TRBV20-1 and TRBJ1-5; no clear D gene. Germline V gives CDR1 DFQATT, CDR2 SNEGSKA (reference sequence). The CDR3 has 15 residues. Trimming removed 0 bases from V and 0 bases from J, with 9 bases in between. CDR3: CSARDRVNSNQPQHF. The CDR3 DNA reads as TGCAGTGCTAGAGATCGAGTGAATAGCAATCAGCCCCAGCATTTT.

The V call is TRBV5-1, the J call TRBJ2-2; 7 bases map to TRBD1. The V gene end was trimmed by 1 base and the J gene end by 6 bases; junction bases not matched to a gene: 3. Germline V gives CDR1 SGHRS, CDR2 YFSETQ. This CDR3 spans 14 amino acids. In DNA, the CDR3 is TGCGCCAGCAGCTTGACAGGGGCCTCCGGGGAGCTGTTTTTT. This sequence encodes CASSLTGASGELFF.

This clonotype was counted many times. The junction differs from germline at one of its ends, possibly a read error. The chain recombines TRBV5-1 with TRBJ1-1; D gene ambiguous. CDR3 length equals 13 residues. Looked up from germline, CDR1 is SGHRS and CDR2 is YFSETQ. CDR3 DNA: TGTGCCAGCAGCTTATCGGGAGGGACTGAAGCTTTCTTT. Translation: CASSLSGGTEAFF.

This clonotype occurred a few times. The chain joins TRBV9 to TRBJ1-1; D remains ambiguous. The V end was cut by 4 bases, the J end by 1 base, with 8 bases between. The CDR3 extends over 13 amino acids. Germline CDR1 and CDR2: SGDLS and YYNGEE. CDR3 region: CASSHQGNTEAFF. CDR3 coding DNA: TGTGCCAGCAGCCATCAAGGGAACACTGAAGCTTTCTTT.

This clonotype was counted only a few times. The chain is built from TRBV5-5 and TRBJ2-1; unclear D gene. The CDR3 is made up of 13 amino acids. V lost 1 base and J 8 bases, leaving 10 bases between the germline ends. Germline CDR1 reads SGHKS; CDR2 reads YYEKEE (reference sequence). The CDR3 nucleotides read TGTGCCAGCAGCTTGAGGCACTTCGATGAGCAGTTCTTC. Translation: CASSLRHFDEQFF. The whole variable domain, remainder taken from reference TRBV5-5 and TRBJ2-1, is DAGVTQSPTHLIKTRGQQVTLRCSPISGHKSVSWYQQVLGQGPQFIFQYYEKEERGRGNFPDRFSARQFPNYSSELNVNALLLGDSALYLCASSLRHFDEQFFGPGTRLTVL.

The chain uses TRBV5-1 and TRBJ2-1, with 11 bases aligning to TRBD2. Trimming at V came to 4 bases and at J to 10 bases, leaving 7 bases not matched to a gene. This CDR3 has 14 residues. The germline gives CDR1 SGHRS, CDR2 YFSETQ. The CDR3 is CASSRSGGAWEQFF. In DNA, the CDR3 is TGCGCCAGCAGCCGTAGCGGGGGGGCCTGGGAGCAGTTCTTC.

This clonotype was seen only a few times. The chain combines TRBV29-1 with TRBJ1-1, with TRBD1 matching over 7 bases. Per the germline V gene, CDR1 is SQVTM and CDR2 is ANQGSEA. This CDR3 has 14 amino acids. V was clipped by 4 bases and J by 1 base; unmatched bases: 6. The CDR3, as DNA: TGCAGCGTTGGCATCCCAGGGGGGAACACTGAAGCTTTCTTT. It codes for CSVGIPGGNTEAFF.

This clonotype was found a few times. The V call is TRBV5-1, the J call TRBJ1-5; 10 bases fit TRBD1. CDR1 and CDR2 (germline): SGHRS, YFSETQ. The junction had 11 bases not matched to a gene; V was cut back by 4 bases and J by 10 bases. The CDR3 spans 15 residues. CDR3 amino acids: CASSTTPGQGHPQHF. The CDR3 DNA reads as TGCGCCAGCAGCACCACGCCGGGACAGGGGCATCCCCAGCATTTT. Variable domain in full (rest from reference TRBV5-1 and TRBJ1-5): KAGVTQTPRYLIKTRGQQVTLSCSPISGHRSVSWYQQTPGQGLQFLFEYFSETQRNKGNFPGRFSGRQFSNSRSEMNVSTLELGDSALYLCASSTTPGQGHPQHFGDGTRLSIL.